Listed here are 5 T cell receptor beta chains from one sample, sequenced in a study of patients and donors after allogeneic stem cell transplantation. TCRdb itself ran the RT-PCR reads through MiXCR, one entry per CDR3 protein. Of over 350,000 distinct CDR3 sequences listed, 15% to 20% are singletons. Sequencing was done on a sample of blood, either unsorted or a sorted T cell fraction (not recorded which). These receptors were taken from a human donor who was either an allogeneic HSCT recipient or a stem cell or donor lymphocyte infusion donor (not recorded which). It is not recorded whose cells these are; they may come from a transplant donor.

This clonotype was observed a handful of times. The J gene is TRBJ2-4, the V gene TRBV7-9; no clear D gene. Germline lookup yields CDR1 SEHNR and CDR2 FQNEAQ (reference sequence). The V and J ends lost 1 base and 0 bases respectively, with 10 bases between them. The CDR3 spans 16 residues. CDR3 DNA: TGTGCCAGCAGCTTAGAAGGCGTGCTAGCCAAAAACATTCAGTACTTC. Its protein is CASSLEGVLAKNIQYF.

A few counts support this clonotype. The chain is built from TRBV20-1 and TRBJ1-1; the D is unclear. This CDR3 is built from 16 residues. Germline V CDR1 and CDR2: DFQATT, SNEGSKA (reference sequence). V lost 6 bases to trimming and J lost 0 bases, with 20 bases between them. The CDR3 here is CSAKLLKRNLNTEAFF. The CDR3 coding sequence is TGCAGTGCGAAATTGTTAAAAAGAAACTTGAACACTGAAGCTTTCTTT.

This clonotype was counted only a few times. This chain uses TRBV12-3 or TRBV12-4 with TRBJ1-2; the D gene is possibly TRBD1 (6 bases). The CDR3 has 14 residues. The V and J ends lost 3 bases and 7 bases respectively, with 15 bases between them. The CDR3 DNA reads TGTGCCAGCAGTTTTGTCCGGGGGCTAGGTGGCTACACCTTC. Encoded protein: CASSFVRGLGGYTF.

This clonotype turned up a few times. The chain combines TRBV3-1 with TRBJ2-3, with D perhaps matching TRBD2 (5 bases). V lost 0 bases to trimming and J lost 6 bases, with 16 bases between them. Germline values: CDR1 LGHDT, CDR2 YNNKEL (reference sequence). The length of the CDR3 is 16 residues. The CDR3 DNA reads as TGTGCCAGCAGCCAAGATTCCCCGGGATTGACGGATACGCAGTATTTT. Residues: CASSQDSPGLTDTQYF.

This clonotype has more than one count but fewer than ten. V usage is TRBV5-6 and J usage is TRBJ2-3; 8 bases align to TRBD2. Germline V gives CDR1 SGHDT, CDR2 YYEEEE. This CDR3 has 15 amino acids. V lost 1 base and J lost 5; bases outside the gene matches: 6. The CDR3 sequence: CASSLRTSRVDTQYF. The CDR3 DNA reads as TGTGCCAGCAGCTTGAGGACTAGCCGGGTAGATACGCAGTATTTT.